Below, one TCR beta chain is given with its context. Germline lookup yields CDR1 LNHNV and CDR2 YYDKDF (reference sequence). The CDR3 totals 15 residues. V shed 0 bases and J shed 7 bases, with 13 bases lying between them. These data originate in a study of CD39 and CD103 CD8 tumor-infiltrating T cells. Repertoires were generated with immunoSEQ multiplex PCR, while TCRdb's copy carries only in-frame clones and drops some. The sample gives about 830 clones, around 70% of which show up once; roughly 14% is in the top ten. The sample was CD39- CD103+ CD8+ T cells sorted from the tumor. Subset of the sample: CD103+CD39- single-positive CD45RA- CD8 T cells. The genes are TRBV15 and TRBJ1-5; no clear D gene. The receptor comes from a human donor with head and neck squamous cell carcinoma. The CDR3 region is CATSRDLGLGQPQHF. The CDR3 DNA follows: TGTGCCACCAGCAGAGATTTGGGATTGGGGCAGCCCCAGCATTTT.